This T cell receptor beta chain was sequenced in a study of cytomegalovirus exposure and HLA in healthy donors. Study overall: Within an early data release were tens of millions of unique TCRs drawn from HLA-typed donors.

PCR primers comprised 60 Vbeta and 13 Jbeta primers. Produced via immunoSEQ multiplex PCR; TCRdb's table is partial and in-frame only. Among 150,000 to 200,000 clones listed, more than 70% were seen once. CDR3 length: 18 amino acids. V shed 4 bases and J 3 bases; nucleotides not matched to a gene: 13. Germline loops: CDR1 SGHTA, CDR2 FQGTGA. The specimen sequenced was PBMCs. This chain uses TRBV7-3 with TRBJ1-5; 9 nucleotides line up with TRBD1. The receptor was isolated from a boy between 5 and 17 years old in good health and CMV-seronegative. CDR3 sequence: CASSSGQGNGSHNQPQHF. The CDR3 DNA reads TGTGCCAGCAGCTCGGGACAGGGAAACGGATCTCACAATCAGCCCCAGCATTTT.